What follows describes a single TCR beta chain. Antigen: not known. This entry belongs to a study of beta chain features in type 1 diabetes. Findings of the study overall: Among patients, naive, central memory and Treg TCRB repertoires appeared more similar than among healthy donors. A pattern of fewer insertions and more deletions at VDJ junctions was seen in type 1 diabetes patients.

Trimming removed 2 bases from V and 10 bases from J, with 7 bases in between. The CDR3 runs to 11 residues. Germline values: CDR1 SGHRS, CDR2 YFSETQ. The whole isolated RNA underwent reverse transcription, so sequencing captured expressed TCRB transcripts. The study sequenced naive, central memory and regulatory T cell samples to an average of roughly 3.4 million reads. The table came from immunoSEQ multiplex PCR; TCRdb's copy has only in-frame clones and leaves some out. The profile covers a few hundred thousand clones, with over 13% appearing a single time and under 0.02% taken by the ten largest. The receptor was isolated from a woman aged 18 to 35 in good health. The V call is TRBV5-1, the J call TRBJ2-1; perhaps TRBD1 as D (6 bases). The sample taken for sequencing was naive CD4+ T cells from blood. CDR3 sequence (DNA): TGCGCCAGCAGCTTTGACAGGGAGCAGTTCTTC. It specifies CASSFDREQFF.